One sample yielded the 26 T cell receptor beta chains listed below, sequenced in a study of radiation and T cells in renal cell carcinoma (dated by TCRdb to 2020 to 2021). Sample time point, as interpreted from the label and publication: blood 2 weeks post-SBRT. The meaning of the sample's treatment or condition label: 15 Gy SBRT to primary tumor, nephrectomy 4 weeks later. Libraries were prepared through the immunoSEQ multiplex PCR assay. Here the immuneACCESS table is served through TCRdb, limited to in-frame sequences with V and J called. Missing clones are a known gap in these copies; in checked studies unresolved V genes cover under half, and the rest lacks a known reason. This sample gives some 150,000 clones in total; roughly 87% of them show up just once. 13% of the sample belongs to the ten largest clones. The sequenced sample was blood, obtained from a patient whose treatment included radiotherapy and nephrectomy. The receptors come from a woman in her forties or fifties with renal cell carcinoma.

Only one count was recorded for this clone. The gene calls are TRBV30 and TRBJ2-7; D unresolved. This CDR3 is built from 14 residues. Per germline, CDR1 GTSNPN and CDR2 SVGIG (reference sequence). The germline V and J ends were trimmed by 4 bases and 2 bases, with 15 bases remaining between them. Written as DNA, the CDR3 is TGTGCCTGGACCCCACTGGCAGGCCCCTACGAGCAGTACTTC. It yields the protein CAWTPLAGPYEQYF.

This rearrangement joins TRBV25-1 to TRBJ2-5, with TRBD1 as a possible D gene (6 bases). The CDR3 loop spans 13 amino acids. V was cut by 2 bases and J by 4 bases, with 8 bases left in between. Germline loops: CDR1 MGHDK, CDR2 SYGVNS. The CDR3 protein is CASSEGGSETQYF. CDR3 DNA sequence: TGTGCCAGCAGTGAAGGGGGCTCAGAGACCCAGTACTTC.

This clone was seen a few times. V usage is TRBV5-4 and J usage is TRBJ1-1, with TRBD1 identical over 7 bases. The CDR3 has 13 residues. CDR1 is SGHNT and CDR2 is YYREEE in the germline V gene (reference sequence). Trimming removed 3 bases from V and 3 bases from J; junction bases left unmatched: 2. CDR3 in DNA: TGTGCCAGCAGCTCCGACAGGGACACTGAAGCTTTCTTT. The encoded protein is CASSSDRDTEAFF.

The V and J genes are TRBV11-1 and TRBJ1-1, with unresolved D. The CDR3 is 12 residues long. With 3 bases removed from V and 5 bases from J, the gap between germline ends came to 7 bases. From germline, CDR1 is SGHAT and CDR2 FQDESV (reference sequence). The CDR3 DNA reads as TGTGCCAGCAGCTTTGGCGGGACTGAAGCTTTCTTT. This translates into CASSFGGTEAFF. Full variable domain (outside the CDR3, taken from reference TRBV11-1 and TRBJ1-1): EAEVAQSPRYKITEKSQAVAFWCDPISGHATLYWYRQILGQGPELLVQFQDESVVDDSQLPKDRFSAERLKGVDSTLKIQPAELGDSAMYLCASSFGGTEAFFGQGTRLTVV.

The sample holds one count of this clone. This sequence joins TRBV15 and TRBJ2-7; no firm D call. The V gene lost 0 bases and the J gene lost 1 base, with 4 bases spanning the gap. The CDR3 covers 13 residues. CDR1 and CDR2 (germline): LNHNV, YYDKDF (reference sequence). CDR3 coding DNA: TGTGCCACCAGCAGAGACCAATCCTACGAGCAGTACTTC. Translation: CATSRDQSYEQYF.

The V gene is TRBV6-1, the J gene TRBJ2-5; D not resolved. V was trimmed by 0 bases and J by 2 bases, leaving 10 bases between them. CDR1 MNHNS and CDR2 SASEGT come from the germline V gene. This CDR3 contains 15 residues. The CDR3 DNA follows: TGTGCCAGCAGTGAAGCGATGGCAGTTCAAGAGACCCAGTACTTC. This sequence encodes CASSEAMAVQETQYF.

Details on this clone: The sample carries other DNA sequences with the same CDR3. This chain uses TRBV5-6 with TRBJ2-7, with TRBD1 matching 10 bases. This CDR3 contains 14 residues. V lost 3 bases and J lost 2; bases outside the gene matches: 2. Germline V gene data show CDR1 as SGHDT and CDR2 as YYEEEE. The CDR3 DNA reads as TGTGCCAGCAGCTACGGACAGGGGGCCTACGAGCAGTACTTC. Protein product: CASSYGQGAYEQYF.

The rearrangement joins TRBV15 to TRBJ1-2, with unresolved D. The germline CDR1 and CDR2 sequences are LNHNV and YYDKDF (reference sequence). V lost 0 bases and J lost 5, with 7 bases in between. The CDR3 sequence is 13 residues long. CDR3 protein: CATSREAAYGYTF. The CDR3, as DNA: TGTGCCACCAGCAGAGAGGCGGCGTATGGCTACACCTTC.

The rearrangement joins TRBV19 to TRBJ2-3; TRBD2 aligns across 8 bases. The CDR3 spans 14 residues. The germline V gene encodes CDR1 LNHDA and CDR2 SQIVND (reference sequence). The V and J ends lost 5 bases and 0 bases, in that order; junction bases with no gene match: 1. This CDR3 is CASSAGGSTDTQYF. The CDR3 DNA follows: TGTGCCAGTAGTGCGGGGGGCAGCACAGATACGCAGTATTTT.

V usage is TRBV6-1 and J usage is TRBJ1-2; D is uncertain. Trimming took 2 bases from V and 6 from J, leaving 10 bases between them. CDR1 is MNHNS, CDR2 SASEGT, per germline. This CDR3 region has 13 residues. CDR3 amino acids: CASSERGKDGYTF. CDR3 DNA: TGTGCCAGCAGTGAACGGGGAAAAGATGGCTACACCTTC.

The chain is built from TRBV6-5 and TRBJ1-4; TRBD1 agrees at 8 bases. This CDR3 has 15 residues. The trim removed 4 bases at V and 5 bases at J, leaving 6 bases unmatched. From germline, CDR1 is MNHEY and CDR2 SVGAGI. CDR3 bases: TGTGCCAGCAGTTTGAACACAGGGGGGAATGAAAAACTGTTTTTT. The encoded protein is CASSLNTGGNEKLFF.

The chain couples TRBV6-6 to TRBJ1-1; D unresolved. The CDR3 has 16 amino acids. Trimming took 6 bases from V and 0 from J, leaving 17 bases between them. From germline, CDR1 is MNHNY and CDR2 SVGAGI (reference sequence). CDR3 protein: CASRKPSALLNTEAFF. The CDR3 DNA reads TGTGCCAGCAGGAAGCCCAGCGCCCTTCTGAACACTGAAGCTTTCTTT.

The V and J genes are TRBV7-9 and TRBJ2-5, with D perhaps being TRBD1 or TRBD2 (5 bases each). In germline, CDR1 is SEHNR, CDR2 FQNEAQ (reference sequence). The CDR3 runs to 14 residues. The V end lost 4 bases, the J end lost 2 bases, and 11 bases lay between the germline ends. CDR3 nucleotide sequence: TGTGCCAGCAGCTCTCGGGACGGTCAAGAGACCCAGTACTTC. It encodes CASSSRDGQETQYF.

This chain joins TRBV19 and TRBJ1-4; D remains unclear. Germline V gene data show CDR1 as LNHDA and CDR2 as SQIVND (reference sequence). V lost 5 bases and J 8 bases, leaving 21 bases between the germline ends. This CDR3 is built from 16 residues. Here the CDR3 reads CASSLGSERVEEKLFF. CDR3 coding DNA: TGTGCCAGTAGTCTCGGTTCGGAGAGGGTGGAAGAAAAACTGTTTTTT. The complete variable domain, with remaining parts taken from reference TRBV19 and TRBJ1-4, reads DGGITQSPKYLFRKEGQNVTLSCEQNLNHDAMYWYRQDPGQGLRLIYYSQIVNDFQKGDIAEGYSVSREKKESFPLTVTSAQKNPTAFYLCASSLGSERVEEKLFFGSGTQLSVL.

This chain uses TRBV6-5 with TRBJ2-5; a possible D gene is TRBD2 (5 bases). CDR1 and CDR2 (germline): MNHEY, SVGAGI. Trimming took off 2 bases at V and 1 base at J, with 8 bases between the two ends. CDR3 size: 14 residues. CDR3 sequence: CASSYIGVQETQYF. The CDR3 DNA is TGTGCCAGCAGTTACATCGGGGTCCAAGAGACCCAGTACTTC.

The chain links TRBV7-9 to TRBJ2-7, with 9 bases fitting TRBD1. With V trimmed by 1 base and J by 3 bases, 13 bases remained unmatched. Germline V gene sequence: CDR1 SEHNR, CDR2 FQNEAQ (reference sequence). CDR3 length equals 18 residues. The CDR3 is CASSLGGITGGLIYEQYF. The CDR3 DNA follows: TGTGCCAGCAGCTTAGGGGGAATTACAGGGGGCTTGATCTACGAGCAGTACTTC.

The chain couples TRBV7-9 to TRBJ1-6, with 8 bases aligning to TRBD1. Germline lookup yields CDR1 SEHNR and CDR2 FQNEAQ (reference sequence). J gave up 14 bases and V 7 bases, and 16 bases lay outside the gene matches. The CDR3 spans 15 residues. The CDR3 loop is CASTSDRAGVDALHF. DNA for the CDR3: TGTGCCAGCACCTCGGACAGGGCTGGGGTAGACGCCCTCCACTTT.

The V call is TRBV6-6, the J call TRBJ1-1, with D maybe TRBD1 (5 bases). Trimming removed 5 bases from V and 5 bases from J, with 9 bases in between. CDR3 length equals 12 residues. The germline gives CDR1 MNHNY, CDR2 SVGAGI (reference sequence). CDR3: CASSAQETEAFF. The CDR3 bases are TGTGCCAGCAGTGCACAGGAAACTGAAGCTTTCTTT.

V is TRBV5-1 and J is TRBJ2-5; 8 positions agree with TRBD2. The CDR3 loop spans 17 amino acids. V shed 0 bases and J 5 bases; nucleotides not matched to a gene: 12. The germline CDR1 and CDR2 sequences are SGHRS and YFSETQ. CDR3: CASSLELAGRRAETQYF. As DNA, the CDR3 is TGCGCCAGCAGCTTGGAATTAGCGGGGCGGCGGGCTGAGACCCAGTACTTC.

This rearrangement joins TRBV7-2 to TRBJ2-2; D remains ambiguous. This CDR3 is built from 14 residues. V was clipped by 1 base and J by 5 bases, with 8 bases between them. The V gene's germline CDR1 is SGHTA and CDR2 FQGNSA. The CDR3 nucleotides read TGTGCCAGCAGCTTAGGGGTCGAGACCGGGGAGCTGTTTTTT. This gives the protein CASSLGVETGELFF.

This chain connects TRBV2 to TRBJ1-3; no reliable D call. CDR3 length equals 14 residues. The germline V and J ends were trimmed by 6 bases and 0 bases, with 9 bases remaining between them. Germline assignment: CDR1 SNHLY and CDR2 FYNNEI. The CDR3 sequence: CASSPDYSGNTIYF. For the CDR3, the DNA is TGTGCCAGCAGCCCCGATTACTCTGGAAACACCATATATTTT.

The V and J genes are TRBV7-9 and TRBJ2-5; 8 nucleotides match TRBD1. Germline CDR1 and CDR2: SEHNR and FQNEAQ (reference sequence). There are 14 residues in the CDR3. The junction had 7 bases not matched to a gene; V was cut back by 5 bases and J by 5 bases. The DNA of the CDR3 is TGTGCCAGCAGCCAAGGACAGGGCCGGGAGACCCAGTACTTC. This encodes CASSQGQGRETQYF. Full variable domain (remainder filled in from reference TRBV7-9 and TRBJ2-5): DTGVSQNPRHKITKRGQNVTFRCDPISEHNRLYWYRQTLGQGPEFLTYFQNEAQLEKSRLLSDRFSAERPKGSFSTLEIQRTEQGDSAMYLCASSQGQGRETQYFGPGTRLLVL.

The chain recombines TRBV7-2 with TRBJ1-5, with unresolved D. The CDR3 has 14 amino acids. With 5 bases removed from V and 5 bases from J, the gap between germline ends came to 13 bases. Germline V CDR1 and CDR2: SGHTA, FQGNSA. CDR3 loop: CASSVSAGHQPQHF. CDR3 nucleotide sequence: TGTGCCAGCAGCGTGTCAGCAGGCCATCAGCCCCAGCATTTT. Full variable domain (remainder filled in from reference TRBV7-2 and TRBJ1-5): GAGVSQSPSNKVTEKGKDVELRCDPISGHTALYWYRQSLGQGLEFLIYFQGNSAPDKSGLPSDRFSAERTGGSVSTLTIQRTQQEDSAVYLCASSVSAGHQPQHFGDGTRLSIL.

V usage is TRBV9 and J usage is TRBJ2-1; TRBD2 aligns across 10 bases. The V and J ends lost 4 bases and 5 bases, in that order; junction bases with no gene match: 6. Germline V lookup: CDR1 SGDLS, CDR2 YYNGEE. The CDR3 runs to 15 residues. CDR3 sequence: CASSSRSGGDNEQFF. The CDR3 DNA sequence: TGTGCCAGCAGCTCCCGAAGCGGGGGGGACAATGAGCAGTTCTTC.

This chain links TRBV5-4 with TRBJ1-1; D is possibly TRBD1 (6 bases). This CDR3 is built from 15 residues. In germline, CDR1 is SGHNT, CDR2 YYREEE (reference sequence). Trimming stripped 2 bases from V and 3 bases from J, with 14 bases between. The CDR3 region has the DNA TGTGCCAGCAGCTTTGGGGGCGCGGTGGACACTGAAGCTTTCTTT. It encodes CASSFGGAVDTEAFF.

This clone was seen only once. The chain has TRBV5-4 and TRBJ2-6; D is perhaps TRBD2 (6 bases). Trimming left V 1 base short and J 2 bases short, with 10 bases between. CDR3 length: 16 residues. Germline CDR1 is SGHNT and CDR2 is YYREEE (reference sequence). The CDR3 DNA follows: TGTGCCAGCAGCTTGAGTCCGGGGGCTGGGGCCAACGTCCTGACTTTC. It yields the protein CASSLSPGAGANVLTF.